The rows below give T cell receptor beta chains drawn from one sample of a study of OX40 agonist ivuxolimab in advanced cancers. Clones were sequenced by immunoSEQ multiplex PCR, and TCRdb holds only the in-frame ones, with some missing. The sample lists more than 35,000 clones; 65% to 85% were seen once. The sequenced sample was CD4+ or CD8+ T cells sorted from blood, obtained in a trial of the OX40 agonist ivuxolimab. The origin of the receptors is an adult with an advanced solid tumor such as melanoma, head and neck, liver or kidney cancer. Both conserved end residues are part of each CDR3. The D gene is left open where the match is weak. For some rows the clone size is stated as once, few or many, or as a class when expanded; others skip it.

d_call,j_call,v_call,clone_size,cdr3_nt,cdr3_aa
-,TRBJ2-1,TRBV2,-,TGTGCCAGCAGCCAAAGTAGCGGCGCCTTCAATGAGCAGTTCTTC,CASSQSSGAFNEQFF
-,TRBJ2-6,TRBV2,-,TGTGCCAGCAGTGACTTTCTTAGTGCGTCCCCTTTC,CASSDFLSASPF
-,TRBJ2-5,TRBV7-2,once,TGTGCCAGCAGCCTCAACCGGCGGAACGCCCAAGAGACCCAGTACTTC,CASSLNRRNAQETQYF
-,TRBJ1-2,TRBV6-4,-,TGTGCCAGCAGTTCCACCCGGGGAGGCTACACCTTC,CASSSTRGGYTF
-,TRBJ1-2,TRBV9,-,TGTGCCAGCAGCGCACCAGCCGGGACCGAGACTTTAGGAGGCTACACCTTC,CASSAPAGTETLGGYTF
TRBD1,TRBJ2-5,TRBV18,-,TGTGCCAGCTCACCAGCAAGGGGGCAACAAGAGACCCAGTACTTC,CASSPARGQQETQYF
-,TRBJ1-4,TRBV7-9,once,TGTGCCAGCAGCTTCAGCAGCTCAGGAGAAAAACTGTTTTTT,CASSFSSSGEKLFF
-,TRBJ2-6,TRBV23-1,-,TGCGCCAGCAGTCATTTGGCCGTCTCTGGGGCCAACGTCCTGACTTTC,CASSHLAVSGANVLTF
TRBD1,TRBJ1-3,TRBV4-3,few,TGCGCCAGCAGCCAAGGGATGGGGACAGGGCATTCGGGAAACACCATATATTTT,CASSQGMGTGHSGNTIYF
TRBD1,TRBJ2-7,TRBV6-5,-,TGTGCCAGCAGCCAGAGCGGGACAGGGTACTACAAGCAGTACTTC,CASSQSGTGYYKQYF